These 22 T cell receptor beta chains came from one sample sequenced in a study of blood T cell repertoires in COVID-19. TCRdb keeps only in-frame clones here, not all; method: immunoSEQ multiplex PCR. Of some 93,000 clones listed, approximately 86% were seen once; the top ten hold approximately 18%. Material for sequencing was peripheral blood. These receptors all come from a woman aged 80 or over with acute or convalescent COVID-19.

This chain connects TRBV19 to TRBJ2-7; 7 bases agree with TRBD1. The V gene end was trimmed by 7 bases and the J gene end by 6 bases; junction bases not matched to a gene: 9. The CDR3 spans 13 residues. Looked up from germline, CDR1 is LNHDA and CDR2 is SQIVND (reference sequence). The CDR3 protein is CASTDRQGREQYF. The CDR3 coding sequence is TGTGCCAGTACCGATAGACAGGGCCGCGAGCAGTACTTC.

This clone was counted between two and nine times. The genes are TRBV11-2 and TRBJ1-5; D is unresolved. Trimming stripped 0 bases from V and 3 bases from J, with 6 bases between. This CDR3 is 14 amino acids long. CDR1 and CDR2 from the germline V gene are SGHAT and FQNNGV. Here the CDR3 DNA reads TGTGCCAGCAGCTTAGAGGGCACCAATCAGCCCCAGCATTTT. Translated, it gives CASSLEGTNQPQHF. The entire variable domain, with the rest obtained from reference TRBV11-2 and TRBJ1-5, is as follows: EAGVAQSPRYKIIEKRQSVAFWCNPISGHATLYWYQQILGQGPKLLIQFQNNGVVDDSQLPKDRFSAERLKGVDSTLKIQPAKLEDSAVYLCASSLEGTNQPQHFGDGTRLSIL.

The count of this clone is one. V and J are TRBV12-5 and TRBJ2-6; possible D gene TRBD2, 6 bases. CDR1 and CDR2 from the germline V gene are LGHNT and FRNRAP. The CDR3 is made up of 18 amino acids. V was shortened by 0 bases and J by 5 bases, with 17 bases between the two germline ends. The chain's CDR3 is CASGLVLTGEVRANVLTF. The CDR3 DNA reads TGTGCTAGTGGTTTGGTACTCACGGGGGAGGTTCGGGCCAACGTCCTGACTTTC.

V usage is TRBV2 and J usage is TRBJ2-5; tentatively, D is TRBD2 (6 bases). Per germline, CDR1 SNHLY and CDR2 FYNNEI. The CDR3 extends over 13 amino acids. The ends were cut back, 4 bases at V and 5 bases at J, with 11 bases in the middle. In nucleotides, the CDR3 is TGTGCCAGCAGTGCGGCGGGGAGTGAGACCCAGTACTTC. Translation gives CASSAAGSETQYF.

This clone appeared once. The chain has TRBV6-5 and TRBJ1-1; D gene uncertain. The V gene lost 4 bases and the J gene lost 10 bases, with 16 bases spanning the gap. Germline V gene lookup returns CDR1 MNHEY and CDR2 SVGAGI. This CDR3 spans 13 amino acids. The CDR3 DNA is TGTGCCAGCAGTTCCTATGACACGGCAGCAGCTTTCTTT. Protein: CASSSYDTAAAFF.

The chain employs TRBV7-9 and TRBJ1-4; TRBD1 might be the D (5 bases). V gave up 4 bases and J gave up 7 bases, with 16 bases separating them. The CDR3 consists of 15 residues. The germline V gene encodes CDR1 SEHNR and CDR2 FQNEAQ (reference sequence). The CDR3: CASSYTQGSGEKLFF. CDR3 coding DNA: TGTGCCAGCAGCTACACCCAGGGTAGCGGTGAAAAACTGTTTTTT.

This chain joins TRBV7-9 and TRBJ2-7; 9 nucleotides agree with TRBD2. The CDR3 loop spans 16 amino acids. Looked up from germline, CDR1 is SEHNR and CDR2 is FQNEAQ (reference sequence). The V segment lost 5 bases and the J segment 3 bases; nucleotides outside the gene matches: 11. CDR3 amino acids: CASSPPGAGGLYEQYF. CDR3 sequence (DNA): TGTGCCAGCAGCCCTCCAGGAGCGGGGGGCCTCTACGAGCAGTACTTC.

This chain uses TRBV7-3 with TRBJ2-7, with 10 positions matching TRBD2. Germline V gene sequence: CDR1 SGHTA, CDR2 FQGTGA. After removal of 4 bases from V and 2 bases from J, the junction contained 5 bases not matched to a gene. The CDR3 is made up of 15 amino acids. Here the CDR3 reads CASSSSGGLPYEQYF. CDR3 in DNA: TGTGCCAGCAGCTCTAGCGGGGGCCTCCCCTACGAGCAGTACTTC.

This clone showed up just a few times. The J gene is TRBJ2-2, the V gene TRBV19; D possibly corresponds to TRBD2 (6 bases). Trimming shortened V by 6 bases and J by 4 bases, and 18 bases separated the two germline ends. The germline V gene encodes CDR1 LNHDA and CDR2 SQIVND (reference sequence). The CDR3 length is 16 residues. The DNA for the CDR3 is TGTGCCAGTAGCCCCCTGGGGGGTTCGGGCACCGGGGAGCTGTTTTTT. It codes for CASSPLGGSGTGELFF.

In its sample, this clone was seen a few times. The genes are TRBV19 and TRBJ1-5, with 7 bases that match TRBD1. Germline trimming cut 3 bases from V and 1 base from J; bases unmatched to any gene: 3. Germline assignment: CDR1 LNHDA and CDR2 SQIVND (reference sequence). The CDR3 has 15 amino acids. CDR3 protein: CASSMQQGSNQPQHF. The CDR3 DNA sequence: TGTGCCAGTAGTATGCAACAGGGGAGCAATCAGCCCCAGCATTTT.

The gene calls are TRBV5-1 and TRBJ2-5; 10 bases fit TRBD2. Germline assignment: CDR1 SGHRS and CDR2 YFSETQ. This CDR3 has 16 residues. Germline trimming cut 2 bases from V and 2 bases from J; bases unmatched to any gene: 6. The CDR3 spells CASSFSGGAYQETQYF. CDR3 bases: TGCGCCAGCAGCTTCAGCGGGGGGGCTTATCAAGAGACCCAGTACTTC.

The gene calls are TRBV30 and TRBJ1-3; no definite D call. The ends were cut back, 5 bases at V and 1 base at J, with 12 bases in the middle. The germline V gene has CDR1 GTSNPN and CDR2 SVGIG (reference sequence). This CDR3 comprises 14 residues. The CDR3 loop reads CAWGSRVSGNTIYF. CDR3 bases: TGTGCCTGGGGTTCCCGGGTATCTGGAAACACCATATATTTT.

Here the CDR3 reads CASSQELRGGLEQFF. For the CDR3, the DNA is TGTGCCAGCAGCCAAGAGCTACGGGGGGGGCTTGAGCAGTTCTTC. The chain joins TRBV4-2 to TRBJ2-1, with 8 nucleotides matching TRBD2. J lost 9 bases, V lost 0 bases, and 7 bases had no gene match. In germline, CDR1 is LGHNA, CDR2 YNFKEQ. This CDR3 has 15 amino acids.

J is TRBJ1-6 and V is TRBV19; the match to TRBD1 covers 9 bases. V was clipped by 4 bases and J by 8 bases; unmatched bases: 6. The CDR3 has 15 amino acids. The germline gives CDR1 LNHDA, CDR2 SQIVND (reference sequence). In nucleotides, the CDR3 is TGTGCCAGTAGTAGGGACAGGGTGTTACATTCACCCCTCCACTTT. This translates into CASSRDRVLHSPLHF. Full variable domain (rest looked up from reference TRBV19 and TRBJ1-6): DGGITQSPKYLFRKEGQNVTLSCEQNLNHDAMYWYRQDPGQGLRLIYYSQIVNDFQKGDIAEGYSVSREKKESFPLTVTSAQKNPTAFYLCASSRDRVLHSPLHFGNGTRLTVT.

The sample holds a few counts of this clone. V is TRBV28 and J is TRBJ2-1; tentative D call: TRBD1 (5 bases). Germline V gene sequence: CDR1 MDHEN, CDR2 SYDVKM. This CDR3 comprises 12 residues. V dropped 6 bases and J dropped 7 bases, with 10 bases sitting between them. The CDR3 region has the DNA TGTGCCAGCAGCCCTGACAGAAATGAGCAGTTCTTC. The encoded protein is CASSPDRNEQFF.

The chain links TRBV5-1 to TRBJ2-5; TRBD1 might be the D (5 bases). The V gene lost 0 bases and the J gene lost 1 base, with 10 bases spanning the gap. The CDR3 has 15 residues. CDR1 is SGHRS, CDR2 YFSETQ, per germline. The CDR3 coding sequence is TGCGCCAGCAGCTTGGAGGGCAGGGCCCAAGAGACCCAGTACTTC. Translation: CASSLEGRAQETQYF.

The chain joins TRBV7-6 to TRBJ2-3; D perhaps matches TRBD1 (7 bases). V was pared by 3 bases and J by 4 bases, with 14 bases between. This CDR3 has 15 amino acids. The germline gives CDR1 SGHVS, CDR2 FNYEAQ. Here the CDR3 reads CASSLEGANADTQYF. The CDR3 region has the DNA TGTGCCAGCAGCTTGGAGGGGGCGAATGCAGATACGCAGTATTTT. Using reference TRBV7-6 and TRBJ2-3 for the parts outside the CDR3, the full variable domain is GAGVSQSPRYKVTKRGQDVALRCDPISGHVSLYWYRQALGQGPEFLTYFNYEAQQDKSGLPNDRFSAERPEGSISTLTIQRTEQRDSAMYRCASSLEGANADTQYFGPGTRLTVL.

V is TRBV3-1 (or the pseudogene TRBV3-2) and J is TRBJ2-3; D is possibly TRBD2 (6 bases). The CDR3 is made up of 16 amino acids. The V and J ends lost 3 bases and 2 bases respectively, with 15 bases between them. Germline V gene data show CDR1 as LGHDT and CDR2 as YNNKEL (reference sequence). DNA of the CDR3: TGTGCCAGCAGCCAGGGGACTCCTGGGCACACAGATACGCAGTATTTT. Protein sequence: CASSQGTPGHTDTQYF.

The chain is built from TRBV5-4 and TRBJ1-2, with D perhaps TRBD1 (5 bases). Germline-derived CDR1 and CDR2 are SGHNT and YYREEE (reference sequence). The CDR3 is 16 amino acids. V lost 0 bases and J lost 5, with 17 bases in between. In DNA form, the CDR3 reads TGTGCCAGCAGCTTGGGGCCCCAGGACAACCGGTATGGCTACACCTTC. Translated, it gives CASSLGPQDNRYGYTF.

The sample holds a few counts of this clone. V gene TRBV11-1 combines with J gene TRBJ1-6; 9 positions match TRBD1. The germline gives CDR1 SGHAT, CDR2 FQDESV (reference sequence). The CDR3 has 15 amino acids. Trimming at V came to 5 bases and at J to 9 bases, leaving 8 bases not matched to a gene. CDR3 DNA: TGTGCCAGCAGCAAAACGACAGGGGGGTTTTCACCCCTCCACTTT. Translating gives CASSKTTGGFSPLHF.

V gene TRBV2 combines with J gene TRBJ2-2, with a possible D match to TRBD1 (5 bases). From germline, CDR1 is SNHLY and CDR2 FYNNEI. The V and J ends lost 6 bases and 6 bases respectively, with 8 bases between them. This CDR3 region has 12 residues. The CDR3 region has the DNA TGTGCCAGCAGGGAGACAGCCGGGGAGCTGTTTTTT. It is translated as CASRETAGELFF.

The chain uses TRBV3-1 (or the pseudogene TRBV3-2) and TRBJ1-6, with a possible D match to TRBD1 (6 bases). Per germline, CDR1 LGHDT and CDR2 YNNKEL (reference sequence). V was shortened by 1 base and J by 7 bases, with 11 bases between the two germline ends. The CDR3 loop spans 15 amino acids. The CDR3 loop is CASSQGTGNNSPLHF. The CDR3 nucleotides read TGTGCCAGCAGCCAAGGAACAGGGAACAATTCACCCCTCCACTTT.